This section outlines one T cell receptor (beta chain) sequence together with its context. Antigen specificity is unknown. This sample is drawn from a study of chemoradiotherapy in HPV16-positive cancers. Study in general: Functional T-cell assays on a couple of HPV16-positive patients' cells defined candidate HPV-specific clones and common TCR motifs.

Generated by immunoSEQ multiplex PCR, the TCRdb table keeps only in-frame clones and is missing some. The sample includes under 3,000 clones, around 81% of them seen just once. Study-wide results and limits: During treatment, candidate HPV-specific clones and E7-related motifs expanded in tumor. The functional HPV-specific definition rests on just a couple of HPV16-positive patients.

Repertoires were sampled repeatedly during chemoradiotherapy. Germline CDR1 reads SGHDT; CDR2 reads YYEEEE. Trimming removed 2 bases at V and 2 bases at J, with 4 bases between. The CDR3 has 13 amino acids. The material was tumor tissue, obtained from a patient who underwent chemoradiotherapy. This chain links TRBV5-6 with TRBJ2-2; D is ambiguous. The clonotype was recovered from a human donor with HPV-associated anogenital cancer. In DNA form, the CDR3 reads TGTGCCAGCAGCTTACCCAACACCGGGGAGCTGTTTTTT. This codes for CASSLPNTGELFF.